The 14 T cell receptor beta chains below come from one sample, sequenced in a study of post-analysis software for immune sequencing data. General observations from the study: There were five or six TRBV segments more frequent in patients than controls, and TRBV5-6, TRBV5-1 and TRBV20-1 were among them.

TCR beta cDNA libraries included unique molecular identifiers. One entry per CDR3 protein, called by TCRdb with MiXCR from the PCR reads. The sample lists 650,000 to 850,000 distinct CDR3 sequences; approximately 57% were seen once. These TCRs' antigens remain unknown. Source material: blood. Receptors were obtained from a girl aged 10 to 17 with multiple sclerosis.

The CDR3, as DNA: TGCAGTGCTAGAGAGACTAGCGGGAGAAACGAGCAGTACTTC. It encodes CSARETSGRNEQYF. The genes are TRBV20-1 and TRBJ2-7, with 12 bases identical to TRBD2. Germline CDR1 is DFQATT and CDR2 is SNEGSKA (reference sequence). The trim removed 0 bases at V and 5 bases at J, leaving 2 bases unmatched. The CDR3 runs 14 residues.

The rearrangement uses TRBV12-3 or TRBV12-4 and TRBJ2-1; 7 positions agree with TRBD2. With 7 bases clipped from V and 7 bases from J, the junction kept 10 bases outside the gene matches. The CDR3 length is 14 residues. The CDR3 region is CASTLSGGRNEQFF. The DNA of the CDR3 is TGTGCCAGCACTCTGAGCGGCGGGAGAAATGAGCAGTTCTTC.

This chain's CDR3 is CASSLGPSPRLADNEQFF. The CDR3 DNA follows: TGTGCCAGCAGCTTAGGTCCCTCCCCGCGACTAGCGGACAATGAGCAGTTCTTC. The rearrangement joins TRBV7-2 to TRBJ2-1; TRBD2 matches at 9 bases. The germline V gene has CDR1 SGHTA and CDR2 FQGNSA. This CDR3 is built from 18 residues. Unmatched junction bases numbered 12, after V lost 1 base and J lost 5 bases.

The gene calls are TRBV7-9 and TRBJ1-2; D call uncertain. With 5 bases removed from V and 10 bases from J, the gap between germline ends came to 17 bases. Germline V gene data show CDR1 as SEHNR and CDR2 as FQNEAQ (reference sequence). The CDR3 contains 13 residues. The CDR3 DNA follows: TGTGCCAGCAGCATATTATTGGGTCAGGACTACACCTTC. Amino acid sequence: CASSILLGQDYTF.

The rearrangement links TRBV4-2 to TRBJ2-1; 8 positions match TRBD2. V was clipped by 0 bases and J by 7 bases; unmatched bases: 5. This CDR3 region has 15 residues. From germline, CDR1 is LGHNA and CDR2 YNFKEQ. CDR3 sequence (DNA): TGTGCCAGCAGCCAAGATAGACTAGCGCTTAATGAGCAGTTCTTC. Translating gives CASSQDRLALNEQFF.

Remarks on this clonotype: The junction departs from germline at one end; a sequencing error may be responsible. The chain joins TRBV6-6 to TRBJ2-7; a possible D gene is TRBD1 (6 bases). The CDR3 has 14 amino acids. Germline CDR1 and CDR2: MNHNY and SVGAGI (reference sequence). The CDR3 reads CPSSYSRGSSEQYF. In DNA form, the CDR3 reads TGTCCCAGCAGTTACTCGAGGGGGAGCTCCGAGCAGTACTTC.

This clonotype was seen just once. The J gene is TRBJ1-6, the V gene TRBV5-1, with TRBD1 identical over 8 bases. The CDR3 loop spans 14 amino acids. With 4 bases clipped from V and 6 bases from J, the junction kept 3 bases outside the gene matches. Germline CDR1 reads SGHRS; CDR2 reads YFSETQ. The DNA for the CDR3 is TGCGCCAGCAGCCGGGGACAGGTTAATTCACCCCTCCACTTT. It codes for CASSRGQVNSPLHF.

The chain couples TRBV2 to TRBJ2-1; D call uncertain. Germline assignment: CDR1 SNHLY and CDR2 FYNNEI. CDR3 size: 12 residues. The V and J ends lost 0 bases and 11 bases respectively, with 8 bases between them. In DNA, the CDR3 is TGTGCCAGCAGTGAAGCGCGCATGAAGCAGTTCTTC. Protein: CASSEARMKQFF.

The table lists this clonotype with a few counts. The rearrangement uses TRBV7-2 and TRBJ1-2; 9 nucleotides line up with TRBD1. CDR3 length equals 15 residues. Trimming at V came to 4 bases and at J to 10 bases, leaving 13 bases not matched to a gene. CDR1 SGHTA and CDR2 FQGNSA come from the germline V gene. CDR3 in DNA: TGTGCCAGCAGCTCCCAGGACAGGGGCGTGGGATCCTACACCTTC. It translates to CASSSQDRGVGSYTF.

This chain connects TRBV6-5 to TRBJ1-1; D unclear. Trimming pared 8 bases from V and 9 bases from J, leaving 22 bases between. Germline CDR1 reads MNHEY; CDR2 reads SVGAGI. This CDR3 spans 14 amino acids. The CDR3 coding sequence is TGTGCCAGCCTGCCTTACCGGGCGTTAGGGAAAGCTTTCTTT. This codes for CASLPYRALGKAFF.

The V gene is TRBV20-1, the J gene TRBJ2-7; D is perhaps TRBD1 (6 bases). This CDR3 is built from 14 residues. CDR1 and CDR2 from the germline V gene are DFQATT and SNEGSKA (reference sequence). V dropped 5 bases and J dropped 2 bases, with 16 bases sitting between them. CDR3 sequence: CSAPRSGVPYEQYF. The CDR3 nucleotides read TGCAGTGCTCCCAGATCAGGGGTCCCCTACGAGCAGTACTTC.

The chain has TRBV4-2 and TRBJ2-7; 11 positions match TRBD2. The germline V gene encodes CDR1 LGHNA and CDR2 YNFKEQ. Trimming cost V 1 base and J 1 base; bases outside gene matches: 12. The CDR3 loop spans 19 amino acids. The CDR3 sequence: CASSQVTSGAIPASYEQYF. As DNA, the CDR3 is TGTGCCAGCAGCCAAGTGACTAGCGGGGCCATCCCGGCATCCTACGAGCAGTACTTC.

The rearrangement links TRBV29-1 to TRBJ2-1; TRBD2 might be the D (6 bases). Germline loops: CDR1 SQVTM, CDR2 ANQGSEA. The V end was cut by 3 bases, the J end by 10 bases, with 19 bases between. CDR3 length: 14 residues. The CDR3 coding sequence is TGCAGCGTTGAGGCCAAGGGGCCGACTAGGGAGCAGTTCTTC. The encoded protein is CSVEAKGPTREQFF.

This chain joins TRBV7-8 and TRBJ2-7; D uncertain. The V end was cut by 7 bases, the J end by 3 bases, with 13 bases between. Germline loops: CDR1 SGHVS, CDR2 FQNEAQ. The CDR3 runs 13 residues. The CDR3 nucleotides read TGTGCCAGCACCTTGGGCGGTAACTACGAGCAGTACTTC. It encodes CASTLGGNYEQYF.